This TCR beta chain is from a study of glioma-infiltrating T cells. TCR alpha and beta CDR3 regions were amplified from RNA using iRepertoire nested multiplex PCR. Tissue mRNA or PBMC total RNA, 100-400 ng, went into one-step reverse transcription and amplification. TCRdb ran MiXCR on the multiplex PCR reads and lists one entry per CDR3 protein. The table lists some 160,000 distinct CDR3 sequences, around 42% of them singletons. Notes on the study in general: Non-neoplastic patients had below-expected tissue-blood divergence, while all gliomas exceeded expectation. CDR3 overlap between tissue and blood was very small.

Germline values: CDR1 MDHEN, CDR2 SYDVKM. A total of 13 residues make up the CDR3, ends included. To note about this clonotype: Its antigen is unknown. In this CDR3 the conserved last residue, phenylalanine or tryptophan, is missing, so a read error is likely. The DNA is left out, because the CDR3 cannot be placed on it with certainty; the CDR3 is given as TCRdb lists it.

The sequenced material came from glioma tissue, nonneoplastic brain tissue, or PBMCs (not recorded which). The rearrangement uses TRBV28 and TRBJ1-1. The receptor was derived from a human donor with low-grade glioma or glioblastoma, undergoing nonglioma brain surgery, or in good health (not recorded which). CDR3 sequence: CASSPMLNTEASL.